The next 15 T cell receptor beta chains were all read from a single sample in a study of tumour-infiltrating T cells in Burkitt lymphoma. Here immunoSEQ multiplex PCR was the method, and the copy in TCRdb shows in-frame clones only, minus some. The table shows fewer than 8,000 clones, with about 83% occurring only once. The specimen was tumor tissue. The receptors originated from a human donor with Burkitt lymphoma.

A single count supports this clone. The chain couples TRBV18 to TRBJ2-7; tentative D call: TRBD2 (7 bases). Germline CDR1 KGHSH, CDR2 LQKENI. The CDR3 sequence is 14 residues long. The V end was cut by 3 bases, the J end by 2 bases, with 11 bases between. CDR3 loop: CASSPGGGAYEQYF. CDR3 bases: TGTGCCAGCTCACCCGGAGGGGGGGCCTACGAGCAGTACTTC.

This chain joins TRBV6-5 and TRBJ2-7; TRBD1 agrees at 7 bases. The CDR3 is made up of 16 amino acids. Germline V CDR1 and CDR2: MNHEY, SVGAGI. J lost 2 bases, V lost 0 bases, and 7 bases had no gene match. In DNA, the CDR3 is TGTGCCAGCAGTTACTCCCGGGACAGTTCTACCTACGAGCAGTACTTC. It encodes CASSYSRDSSTYEQYF.

The chain couples TRBV4-1 to TRBJ2-3; D uncertain. CDR3 length equals 13 residues. CDR1 is MGHRA and CDR2 is YSYEKL in the germline V gene. V dropped 2 bases and J dropped 2 bases, with 5 bases sitting between them. The CDR3 coding sequence is TGCGCCAGCAGCCAACAATACACAGATACGCAGTATTTT. Its protein product is CASSQQYTDTQYF.

This chain uses TRBV19 with TRBJ1-2; possibly TRBD1 for D (6 bases). Germline V CDR1 and CDR2: LNHDA, SQIVND (reference sequence). The CDR3 spans 13 residues. The ends were cut back, 7 bases at V and 6 bases at J, with 15 bases in the middle. The CDR3 DNA reads as TGTGCCAGTATGATCGAGGGGGGTGATGGCTACACCTTC. It yields the protein CASMIEGGDGYTF.

V is TRBV9 and J is TRBJ2-3; D not resolved. The CDR3 consists of 14 residues. In germline, CDR1 is SGDLS, CDR2 YYNGEE. V gave up 0 bases and J gave up 3 bases, with 8 bases separating them. The CDR3 loop is CASSVGIQTDTQYF. CDR3 sequence (DNA): TGTGCCAGCAGCGTAGGGATCCAGACAGATACGCAGTATTTT.

V gene TRBV18 combines with J gene TRBJ2-7; D is ambiguous. Germline lookup yields CDR1 KGHSH and CDR2 LQKENI. V lost 1 base and J lost 6, with 10 bases in between. CDR3 length: 13 residues. Here the CDR3 DNA reads TGTGCCAGCTCACCACGCGCCAGCCCCGAGCAGTACTTC. This sequence encodes CASSPRASPEQYF.

CDR3 DNA: TGTGCCAGCAGGGGGGGATTCACAAACATATACAATGAGCAGTTCTTC. It encodes CASRGGFTNIYNEQFF. The V gene is TRBV7-6, the J gene TRBJ2-1; a weak D match, TRBD2 (6 bases). Germline assignment: CDR1 SGHVS and CDR2 FNYEAQ. Deletions cut 6 bases from V and 4 bases from J, with 19 bases between. This CDR3 has 16 amino acids.

This clone came up a few times. V and J are TRBV20-1 and TRBJ2-3, with unresolved D. Trimming stripped 6 bases from V and 0 bases from J, with 1 base between. The germline gives CDR1 DFQATT, CDR2 SNEGSKA (reference sequence). This CDR3 spans 10 amino acids. The CDR3 nucleotides read TGCAGTGCGAGCACAGATACGCAGTATTTT. Its translation is CSASTDTQYF.

The gene calls are TRBV7-9 and TRBJ2-5; 12 bases map to TRBD2. CDR1 is SEHNR, CDR2 FQNEAQ, per germline (reference sequence). The CDR3 spans 15 residues. J gave up 4 bases and V 7 bases, and 7 bases lay outside the gene matches. CDR3 nucleotides: TGTGCCAGCACCTTCTCGGGACTAGCGGGAGAGACCCAGTACTTC. Encoded protein: CASTFSGLAGETQYF.

The genes are TRBV5-1 and TRBJ1-4, with 7 bases matching TRBD1. Looked up from germline, CDR1 is SGHRS and CDR2 is YFSETQ. V shed 2 bases, J shed 3 bases, and the junction held 1 base outside the gene matches. The CDR3 loop spans 14 amino acids. The CDR3 is CASSLQGSNEKLFF. The DNA of the CDR3 is TGCGCCAGCAGCTTACAGGGGTCTAATGAAAAACTGTTTTTT.

The rearrangement uses TRBV27 and TRBJ2-1; D could derive from TRBD1 or TRBD2 (5 bases each). The CDR3 runs 13 residues. Germline V gives CDR1 MNHEY, CDR2 SMNVEV (reference sequence). The V end was cut by 4 bases, the J end by 12 bases, with 16 bases between. In nucleotides, the CDR3 is TGTGCCAGCAGTTCGGGACGACGGTTCACGCAGTTCTTC. Its protein product is CASSSGRRFTQFF.

For the CDR3, the DNA is TGCGCCAGCAGCTTGGTTGGGGGAGAGACCCAGTACTTC. It is translated as CASSLVGGETQYF. The chain is built from TRBV5-1 and TRBJ2-5; either TRBD1 or TRBD2 may supply D (5 bases each). Germline CDR1 reads SGHRS; CDR2 reads YFSETQ. Between the trimmed V and J ends, which lost 0 bases and 4 bases, there was a span of 7 bases. This CDR3 region has 13 residues.

The chain employs TRBV6-5 and TRBJ1-1; D gene uncertain. The germline V gene has CDR1 MNHEY and CDR2 SVGAGI. This CDR3 has 14 amino acids. With 0 bases removed from V and 3 bases from J, the gap between germline ends came to 8 bases. The CDR3 sequence: CASSYSIGYTEAFF. CDR3 DNA sequence: TGTGCCAGCAGTTACTCGATAGGGTACACTGAAGCTTTCTTT.

The chain has TRBV2 and TRBJ2-7; unclear D gene. The CDR3 is 13 amino acids. The V gene lost 8 bases and the J gene lost 0 bases, with 11 bases spanning the gap. Germline V lookup: CDR1 SNHLY, CDR2 FYNNEI. CDR3 coding DNA: TGTGCCAGCGACAAGGAACTCTCCTACGAGCAGTACTTC. Protein sequence: CASDKELSYEQYF.

The chain uses TRBV9 and TRBJ1-1; D possibly corresponds to TRBD1 (5 bases). Germline values: CDR1 SGDLS, CDR2 YYNGEE. The CDR3 runs to 16 residues. Trimming pared 4 bases from V and 4 bases from J, leaving 20 bases between. The CDR3 DNA sequence: TGTGCCAGCAGCTCCCGGGGGGGGGAGGTGGTCACTGAAGCTTTCTTT. It codes for CASSSRGGEVVTEAFF.